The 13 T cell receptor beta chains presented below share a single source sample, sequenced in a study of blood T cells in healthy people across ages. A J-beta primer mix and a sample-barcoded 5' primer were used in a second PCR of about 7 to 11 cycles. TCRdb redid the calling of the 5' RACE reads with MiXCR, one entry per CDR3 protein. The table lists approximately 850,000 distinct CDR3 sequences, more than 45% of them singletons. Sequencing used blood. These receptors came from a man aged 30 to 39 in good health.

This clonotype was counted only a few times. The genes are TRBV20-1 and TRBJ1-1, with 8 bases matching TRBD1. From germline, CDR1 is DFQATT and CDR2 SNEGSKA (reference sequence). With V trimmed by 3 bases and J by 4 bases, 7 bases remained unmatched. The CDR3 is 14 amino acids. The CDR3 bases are TGCAGTGCTAGCACTACAACAGGGGGCACTGAAGCTTTCTTT. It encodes CSASTTTGGTEAFF.

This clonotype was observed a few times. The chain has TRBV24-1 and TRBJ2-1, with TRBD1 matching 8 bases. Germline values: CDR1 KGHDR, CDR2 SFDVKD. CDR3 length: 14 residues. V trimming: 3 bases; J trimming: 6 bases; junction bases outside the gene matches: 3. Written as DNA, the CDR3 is TGTGCCACCAGTGATGGACAGGGTCGCAATGAGCAGTTCTTC. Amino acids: CATSDGQGRNEQFF.

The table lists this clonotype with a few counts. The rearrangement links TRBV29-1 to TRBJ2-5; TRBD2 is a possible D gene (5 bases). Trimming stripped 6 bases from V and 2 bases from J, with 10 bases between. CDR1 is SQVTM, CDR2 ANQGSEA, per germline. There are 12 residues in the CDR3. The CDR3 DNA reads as TGCAGCGTGACCAGCGGACAAGAGACCCAGTACTTC. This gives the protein CSVTSGQETQYF.

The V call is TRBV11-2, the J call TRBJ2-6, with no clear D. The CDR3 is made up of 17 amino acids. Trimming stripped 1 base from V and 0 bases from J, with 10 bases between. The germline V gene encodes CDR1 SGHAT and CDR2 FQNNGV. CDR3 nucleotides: TGTGCCAGCAGCTTAGTAAACCGCCTCTCTGGGGCCAACGTCCTGACTTTC. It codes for CASSLVNRLSGANVLTF.

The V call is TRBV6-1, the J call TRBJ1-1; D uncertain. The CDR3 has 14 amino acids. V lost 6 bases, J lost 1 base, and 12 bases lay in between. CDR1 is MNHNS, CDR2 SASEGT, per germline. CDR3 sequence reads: CASSPQPRNTEAFF. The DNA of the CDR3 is TGTGCCAGCAGCCCCCAGCCCCGGAACACTGAAGCTTTCTTT.

In DNA form, the CDR3 reads TGTGCCGCGGGGGGTTCAGATACGCAGTATTTT. Translated: CAAGGSDTQYF. This chain joins TRBV7-6 and TRBJ2-3; 8 nucleotides line up with TRBD2. This CDR3 comprises 11 residues. Germline trimming cut 11 bases from V and 4 bases from J; bases unmatched to any gene: 2. The germline CDR1 and CDR2 sequences are SGHVS and FNYEAQ. The complete variable domain, with remaining parts taken from reference TRBV7-6 and TRBJ2-3, reads GAGVSQSPRYKVTKRGQDVALRCDPISGHVSLYWYRQALGQGPEFLTYFNYEAQQDKSGLPNDRFSAERPEGSISTLTIQRTEQRDSAMYRCAAGGSDTQYFGPGTRLTVL.

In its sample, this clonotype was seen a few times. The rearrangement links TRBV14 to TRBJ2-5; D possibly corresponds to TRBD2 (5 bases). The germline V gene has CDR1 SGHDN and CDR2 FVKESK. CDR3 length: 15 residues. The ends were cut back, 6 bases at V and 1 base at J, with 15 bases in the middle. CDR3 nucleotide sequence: TGTGCCAGCAGTCCGATCGCGGGCGTCCAAGAGACCCAGTACTTC. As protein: CASSPIAGVQETQYF.

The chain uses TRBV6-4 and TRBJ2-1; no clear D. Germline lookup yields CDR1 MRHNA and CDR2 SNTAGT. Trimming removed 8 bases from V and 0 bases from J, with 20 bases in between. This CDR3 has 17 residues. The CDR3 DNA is TGTGCCAGCGGTCCTAAACCCCTCCTCAGCTCCTACAATGAGCAGTTCTTC. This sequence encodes CASGPKPLLSSYNEQFF.

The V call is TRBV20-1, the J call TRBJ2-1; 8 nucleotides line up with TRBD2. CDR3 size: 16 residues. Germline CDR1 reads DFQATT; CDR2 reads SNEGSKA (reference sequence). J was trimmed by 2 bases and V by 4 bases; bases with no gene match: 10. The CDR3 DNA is TGCAGTGCTAATGTACGACGGCGGGGGGCCTACAATGAGCAGTTCTTC. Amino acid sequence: CSANVRRRGAYNEQFF.

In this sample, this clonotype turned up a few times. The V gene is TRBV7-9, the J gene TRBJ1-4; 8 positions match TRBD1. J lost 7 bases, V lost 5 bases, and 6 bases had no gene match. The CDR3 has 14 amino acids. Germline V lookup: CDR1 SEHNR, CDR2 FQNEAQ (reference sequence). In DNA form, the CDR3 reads TGTGCCAGCAGCCAGGGACAGGAGGGTGAAAAACTGTTTTTT. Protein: CASSQGQEGEKLFF.

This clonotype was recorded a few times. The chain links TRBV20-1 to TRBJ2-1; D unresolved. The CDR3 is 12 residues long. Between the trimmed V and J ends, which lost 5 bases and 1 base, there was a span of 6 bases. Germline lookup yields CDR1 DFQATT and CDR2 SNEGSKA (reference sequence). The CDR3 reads CSAAHSYNEQFF. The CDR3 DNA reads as TGCAGTGCTGCTCATTCCTACAATGAGCAGTTCTTC.

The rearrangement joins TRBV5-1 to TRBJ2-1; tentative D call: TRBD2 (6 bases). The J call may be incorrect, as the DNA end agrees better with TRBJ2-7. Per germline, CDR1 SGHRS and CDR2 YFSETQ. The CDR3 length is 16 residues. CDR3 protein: CASSLSPAGPYNEQYF. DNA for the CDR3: TGCGCCAGCAGCTTGTCTCCCGCGGGGCCTTACAATGAGCAGTACTTC.

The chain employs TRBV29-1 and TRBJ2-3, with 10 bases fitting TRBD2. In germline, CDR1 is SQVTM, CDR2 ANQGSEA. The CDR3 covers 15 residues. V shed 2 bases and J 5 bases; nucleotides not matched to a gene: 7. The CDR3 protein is CSVESLAGEGDTQYF. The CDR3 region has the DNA TGCAGCGTTGAATCCCTAGCGGGAGAAGGAGATACGCAGTATTTT.